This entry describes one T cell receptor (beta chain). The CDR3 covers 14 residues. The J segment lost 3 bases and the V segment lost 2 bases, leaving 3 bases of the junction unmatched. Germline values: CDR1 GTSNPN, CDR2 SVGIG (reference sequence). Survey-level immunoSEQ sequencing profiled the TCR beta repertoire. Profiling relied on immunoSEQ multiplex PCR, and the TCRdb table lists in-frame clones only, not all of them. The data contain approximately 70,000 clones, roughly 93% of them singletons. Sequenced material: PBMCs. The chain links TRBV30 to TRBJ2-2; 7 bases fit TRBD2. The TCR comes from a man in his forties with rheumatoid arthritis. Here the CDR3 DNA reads TGTGCCTGGAGTTGGGCGGGGGACACCGGGGAGCTGTTTTTT. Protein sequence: CAWSWAGDTGELFF.